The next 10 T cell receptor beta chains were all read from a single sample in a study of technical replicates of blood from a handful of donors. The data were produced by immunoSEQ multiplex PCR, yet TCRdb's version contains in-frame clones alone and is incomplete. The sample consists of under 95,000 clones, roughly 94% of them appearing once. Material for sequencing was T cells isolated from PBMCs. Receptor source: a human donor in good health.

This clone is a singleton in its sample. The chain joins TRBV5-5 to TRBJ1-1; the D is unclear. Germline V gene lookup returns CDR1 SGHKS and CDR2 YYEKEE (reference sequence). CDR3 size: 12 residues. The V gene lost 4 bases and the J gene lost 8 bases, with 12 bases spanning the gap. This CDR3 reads CASSGGHIEAFF. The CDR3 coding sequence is TGTGCCAGCAGCGGAGGCCATATCGAAGCTTTCTTT.

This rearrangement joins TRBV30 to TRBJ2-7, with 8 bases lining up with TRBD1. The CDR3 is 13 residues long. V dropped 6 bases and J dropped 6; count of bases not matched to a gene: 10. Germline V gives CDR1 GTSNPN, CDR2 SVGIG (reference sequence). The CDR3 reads CACTTGAPPEQYF. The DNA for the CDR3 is TGTGCCTGCACGACAGGGGCGCCCCCCGAGCAGTACTTC. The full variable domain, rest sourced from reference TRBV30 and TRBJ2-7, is SQTIHQWPATLVQPVGSPLSLECTVEGTSNPNLYWYRQAAGRGLQLLFYSVGIGQISSEVPQNLSASRPQDRQFILSSKKLLLSDSGFYLCACTTGAPPEQYFGPGTRLTVT.

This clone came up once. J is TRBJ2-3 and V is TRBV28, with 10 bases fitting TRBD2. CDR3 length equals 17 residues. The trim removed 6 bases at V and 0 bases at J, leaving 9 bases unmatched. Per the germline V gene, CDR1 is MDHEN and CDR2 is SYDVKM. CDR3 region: CASSLLLAGASTDTQYF. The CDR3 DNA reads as TGTGCCAGCAGCCTCCTGCTAGCGGGAGCTAGCACAGATACGCAGTATTTT. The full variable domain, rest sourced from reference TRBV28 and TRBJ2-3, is DVKVTQSSRYLVKRTGEKVFLECVQDMDHENMFWYRQDPGLGLRLIYFSYDVKMKEKGDIPEGYSVSREKKERFSLILESASTNQTSMYLCASSLLLAGASTDTQYFGPGTRLTVL.

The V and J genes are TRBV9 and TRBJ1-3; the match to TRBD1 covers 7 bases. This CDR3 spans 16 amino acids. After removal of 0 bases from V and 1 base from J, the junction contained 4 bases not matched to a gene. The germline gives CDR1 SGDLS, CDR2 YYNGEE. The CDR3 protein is CASSVGGQFSGNTIYF. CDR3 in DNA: TGTGCCAGCAGCGTAGGGGGACAGTTTTCTGGAAACACCATATATTTT.

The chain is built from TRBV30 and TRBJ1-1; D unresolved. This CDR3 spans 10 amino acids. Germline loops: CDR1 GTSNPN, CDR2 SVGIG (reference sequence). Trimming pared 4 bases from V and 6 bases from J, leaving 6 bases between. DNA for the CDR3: TGTGCCTGGAAACGGGCTGAAGCTTTCTTT. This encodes CAWKRAEAFF.

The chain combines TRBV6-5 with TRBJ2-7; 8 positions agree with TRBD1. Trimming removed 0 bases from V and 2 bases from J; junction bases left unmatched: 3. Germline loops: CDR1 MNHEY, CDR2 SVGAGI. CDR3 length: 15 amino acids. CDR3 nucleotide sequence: TGTGCCAGCAGTTACTCCTGGACAGGGACCTACGAGCAGTACTTC. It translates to CASSYSWTGTYEQYF.

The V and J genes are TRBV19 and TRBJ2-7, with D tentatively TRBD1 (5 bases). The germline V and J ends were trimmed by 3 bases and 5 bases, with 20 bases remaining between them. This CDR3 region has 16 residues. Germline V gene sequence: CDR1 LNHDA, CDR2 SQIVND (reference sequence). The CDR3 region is CASSMALHSGNHEQYF. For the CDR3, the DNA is TGTGCCAGTAGTATGGCCCTACACTCAGGGAATCACGAGCAGTACTTC. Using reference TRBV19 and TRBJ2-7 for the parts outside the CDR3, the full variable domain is DGGITQSPKYLFRKEGQNVTLSCEQNLNHDAMYWYRQDPGQGLRLIYYSQIVNDFQKGDIAEGYSVSREKKESFPLTVTSAQKNPTAFYLCASSMALHSGNHEQYFGPGTRLTVT.

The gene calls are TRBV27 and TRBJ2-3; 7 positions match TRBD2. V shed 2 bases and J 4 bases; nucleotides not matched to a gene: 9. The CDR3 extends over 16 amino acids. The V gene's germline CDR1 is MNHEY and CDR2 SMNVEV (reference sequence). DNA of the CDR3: TGTGCCAGCAGTTTAATGGGAGGGCCCTCGGCAGATACGCAGTATTTT. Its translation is CASSLMGGPSADTQYF.

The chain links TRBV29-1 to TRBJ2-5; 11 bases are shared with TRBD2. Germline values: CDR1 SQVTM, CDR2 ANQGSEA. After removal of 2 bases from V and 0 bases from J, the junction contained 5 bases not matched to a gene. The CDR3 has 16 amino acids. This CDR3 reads CSVEWGLAEYQETQYF. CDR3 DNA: TGCAGCGTTGAATGGGGACTAGCGGAGTACCAAGAGACCCAGTACTTC.

The CDR3 spells CASIQGSVGNQPQHF. As DNA, the CDR3 is TGTGCCAGCATCCAGGGGTCGGTGGGCAATCAGCCCCAGCATTTT. The rearrangement uses TRBV2 and TRBJ1-5, with D possibly being TRBD1 (6 bases). V was clipped by 7 bases and J by 2 bases, with 15 bases between them. Germline V lookup: CDR1 SNHLY, CDR2 FYNNEI. This CDR3 has 15 residues.